This T cell receptor (beta chain) was recovered during a study of blood T cell repertoires in COVID-19. Here immunoSEQ multiplex PCR was the method, and the copy in TCRdb shows in-frame clones only, minus some. The top ten hold around 3% of the sample, which has 45,000 to 55,000 clones, roughly 88% seen once. Germline V gives CDR1 SNHLY, CDR2 FYNNEI. The CDR3 consists of 13 residues. V was cut by 5 bases and J by 4 bases, with 11 bases left in between. Sequencing used peripheral blood. J is TRBJ2-5 and V is TRBV2, with D possibly TRBD1 on 6 matching bases. The receptor comes from a human donor in a cohort sampled during active COVID-19. The CDR3 loop is CASSTQGRETQYF. The CDR3 nucleotides are TGTGCCAGCAGTACTCAGGGGCGAGAGACCCAGTACTTC. Drawing the rest from reference TRBV2 and TRBJ2-5, the complete variable domain is EPEVTQTPSHQVTQMGQEVILRCVPISNHLYFYWYRQILGQKVEFLVSFYNNEISEKSEIFDDQFSVERPDGSNFTLKIRSTKLEDSAMYFCASSTQGRETQYFGPGTRLLVL.